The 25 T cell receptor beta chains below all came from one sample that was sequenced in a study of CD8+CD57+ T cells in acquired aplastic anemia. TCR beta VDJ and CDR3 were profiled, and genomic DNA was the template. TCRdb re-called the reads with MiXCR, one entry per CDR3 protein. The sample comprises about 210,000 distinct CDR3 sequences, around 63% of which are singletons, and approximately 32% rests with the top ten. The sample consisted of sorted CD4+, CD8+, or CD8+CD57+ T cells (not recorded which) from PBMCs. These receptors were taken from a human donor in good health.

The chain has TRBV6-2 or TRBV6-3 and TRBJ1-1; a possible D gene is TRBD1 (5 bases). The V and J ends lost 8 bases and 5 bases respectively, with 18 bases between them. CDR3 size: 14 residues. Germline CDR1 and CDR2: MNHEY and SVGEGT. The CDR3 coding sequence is TGTGCCAGCGAATCGCAGGGCCCGTGGACTGAAGCTTTCTTT. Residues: CASESQGPWTEAFF.

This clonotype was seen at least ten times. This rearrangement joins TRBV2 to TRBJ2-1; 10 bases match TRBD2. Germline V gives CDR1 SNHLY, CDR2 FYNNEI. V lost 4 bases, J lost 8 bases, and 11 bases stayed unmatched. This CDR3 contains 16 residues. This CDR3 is CASSVRQAGGPYEQFF. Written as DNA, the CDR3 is TGTGCCAGCAGTGTGCGGCAAGCGGGAGGGCCGTATGAGCAGTTCTTC.

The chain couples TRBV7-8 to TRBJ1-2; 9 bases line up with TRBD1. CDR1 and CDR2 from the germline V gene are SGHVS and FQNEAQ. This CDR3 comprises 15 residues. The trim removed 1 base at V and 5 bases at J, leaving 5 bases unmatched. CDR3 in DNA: TGTGCCAGCAGCTTAGAACCGGGACAGGGATATGGCTACACCTTC. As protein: CASSLEPGQGYGYTF.

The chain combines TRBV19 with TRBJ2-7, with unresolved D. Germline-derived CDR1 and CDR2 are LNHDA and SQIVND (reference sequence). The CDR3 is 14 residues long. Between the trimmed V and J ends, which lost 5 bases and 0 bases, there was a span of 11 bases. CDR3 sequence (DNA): TGTGCCAGTAGTGAGACCACGGACTCCTACGAGCAGTACTTC. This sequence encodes CASSETTDSYEQYF.

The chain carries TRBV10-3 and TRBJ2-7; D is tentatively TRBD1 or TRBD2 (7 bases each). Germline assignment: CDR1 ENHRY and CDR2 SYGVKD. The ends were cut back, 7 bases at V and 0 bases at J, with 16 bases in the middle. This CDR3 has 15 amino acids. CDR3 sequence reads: CAITPAGDSSYEQYF. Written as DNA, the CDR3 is TGTGCCATCACGCCGGCGGGGGACAGCTCCTACGAGCAGTACTTC.

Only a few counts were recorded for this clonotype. DNA for the CDR3: TGTGCCAGCACCAGAAAGGCAGGGGACCCCTACGAGCAGTACTTC. Translating it yields CASTRKAGDPYEQYF. The J gene is TRBJ2-7, the V gene TRBV2, with D maybe TRBD1 (6 bases). CDR1 is SNHLY, CDR2 FYNNEI, per germline. The CDR3 has 15 amino acids. Between the trimmed V and J ends, which lost 7 bases and 2 bases, there was a span of 18 bases.

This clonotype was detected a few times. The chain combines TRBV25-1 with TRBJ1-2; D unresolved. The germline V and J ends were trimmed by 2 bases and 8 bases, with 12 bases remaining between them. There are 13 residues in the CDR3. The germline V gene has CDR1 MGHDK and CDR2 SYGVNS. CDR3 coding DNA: TGTGCCAGCAGTGAACCGGGATCTAGAGGCTACACCTTC. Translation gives CASSEPGSRGYTF.

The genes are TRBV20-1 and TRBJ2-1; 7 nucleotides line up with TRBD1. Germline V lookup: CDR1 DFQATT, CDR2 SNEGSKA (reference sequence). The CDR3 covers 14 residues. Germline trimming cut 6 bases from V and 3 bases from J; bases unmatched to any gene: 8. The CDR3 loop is CSARPGQDYNEQFF. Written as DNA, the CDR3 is TGCAGTGCCCGCCCTGGACAGGACTACAATGAGCAGTTCTTC.

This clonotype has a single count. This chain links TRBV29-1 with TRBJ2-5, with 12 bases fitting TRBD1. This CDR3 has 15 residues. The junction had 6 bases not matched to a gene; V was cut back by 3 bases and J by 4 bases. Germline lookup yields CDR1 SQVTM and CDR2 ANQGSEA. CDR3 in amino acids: CSVEGDRGRTETQYF. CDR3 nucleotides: TGCAGCGTTGAGGGGGACAGGGGGCGCACAGAGACCCAGTACTTC.

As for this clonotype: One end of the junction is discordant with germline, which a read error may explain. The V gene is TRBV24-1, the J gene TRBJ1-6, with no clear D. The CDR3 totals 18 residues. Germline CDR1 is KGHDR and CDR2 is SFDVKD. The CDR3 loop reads CASSYSSGESSYNSPLHF. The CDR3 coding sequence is TGTGCCAGCAGTTACTCGAGCGGCGAGAGCTCCTATAATTCACCCCTCCACTTT.

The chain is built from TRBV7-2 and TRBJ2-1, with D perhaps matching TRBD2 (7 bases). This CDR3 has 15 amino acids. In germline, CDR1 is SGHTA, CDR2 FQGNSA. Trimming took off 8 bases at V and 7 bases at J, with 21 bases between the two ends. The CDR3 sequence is CASHTVGGQFNEQFF. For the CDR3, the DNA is TGTGCCAGCCATACAGTCGGGGGGCAATTTAATGAGCAGTTCTTC.

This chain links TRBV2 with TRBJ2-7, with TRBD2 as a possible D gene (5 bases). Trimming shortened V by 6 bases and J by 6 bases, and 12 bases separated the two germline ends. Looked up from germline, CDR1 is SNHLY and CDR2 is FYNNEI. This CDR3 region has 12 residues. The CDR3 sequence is CASRSGYPEQYF. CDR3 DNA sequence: TGTGCCAGCAGGTCGGGATACCCCGAGCAGTACTTC.

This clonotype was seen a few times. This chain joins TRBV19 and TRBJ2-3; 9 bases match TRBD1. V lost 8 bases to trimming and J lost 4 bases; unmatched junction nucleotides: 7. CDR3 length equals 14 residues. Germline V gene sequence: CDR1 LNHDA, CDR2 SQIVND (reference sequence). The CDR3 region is CASRRTGGPDTQYF. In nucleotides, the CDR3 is TGTGCCAGTCGAAGAACAGGGGGCCCAGATACGCAGTATTTT.

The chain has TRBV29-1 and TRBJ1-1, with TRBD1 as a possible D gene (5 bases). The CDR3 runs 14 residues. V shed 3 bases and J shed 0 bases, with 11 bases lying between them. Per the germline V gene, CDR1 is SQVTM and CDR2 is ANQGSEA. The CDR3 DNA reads TGCAGCGTTGAGGGACGGAGGATGAACACTGAAGCTTTCTTT. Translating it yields CSVEGRRMNTEAFF.

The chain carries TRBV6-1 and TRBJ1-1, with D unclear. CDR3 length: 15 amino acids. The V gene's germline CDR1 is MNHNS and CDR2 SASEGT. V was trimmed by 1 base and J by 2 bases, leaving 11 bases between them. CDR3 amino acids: CASSEVDGANTEAFF. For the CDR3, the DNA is TGTGCCAGCAGTGAAGTGGACGGAGCAAACACTGAAGCTTTCTTT.

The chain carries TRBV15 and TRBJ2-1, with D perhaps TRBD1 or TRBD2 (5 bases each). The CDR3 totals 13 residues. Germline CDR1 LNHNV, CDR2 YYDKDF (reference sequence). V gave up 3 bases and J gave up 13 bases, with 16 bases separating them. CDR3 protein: CATSSEGPVAQFF. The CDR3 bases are TGTGCCACCAGCAGCGAGGGGCCCGTGGCTCAGTTCTTC.

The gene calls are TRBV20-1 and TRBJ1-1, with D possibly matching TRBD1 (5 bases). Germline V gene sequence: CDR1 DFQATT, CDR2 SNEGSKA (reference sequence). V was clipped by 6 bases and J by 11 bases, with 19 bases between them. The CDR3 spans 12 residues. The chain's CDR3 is CSALRGGLEAFF. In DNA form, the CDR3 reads TGCAGTGCCTTAAGGGGAGGGCTAGAGGCTTTCTTT.

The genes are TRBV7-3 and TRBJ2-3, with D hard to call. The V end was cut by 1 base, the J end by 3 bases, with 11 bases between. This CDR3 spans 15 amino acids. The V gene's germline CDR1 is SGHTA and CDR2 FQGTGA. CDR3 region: CASSLRRLGTDTQYF. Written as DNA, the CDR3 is TGTGCCAGCAGCTTAAGGCGGTTGGGAACAGATACGCAGTATTTT.

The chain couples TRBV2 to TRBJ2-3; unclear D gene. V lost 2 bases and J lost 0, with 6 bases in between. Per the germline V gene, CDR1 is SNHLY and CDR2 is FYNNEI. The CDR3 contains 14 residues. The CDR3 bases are TGTGCCAGCAGTGAAAAGCTGAGCACAGATACGCAGTATTTT. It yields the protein CASSEKLSTDTQYF. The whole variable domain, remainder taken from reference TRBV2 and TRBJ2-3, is EPEVTQTPSHQVTQMGQEVILRCVPISNHLYFYWYRQILGQKVEFLVSFYNNEISEKSEIFDDQFSVERPDGSNFTLKIRSTKLEDSAMYFCASSEKLSTDTQYFGPGTRLTVL.

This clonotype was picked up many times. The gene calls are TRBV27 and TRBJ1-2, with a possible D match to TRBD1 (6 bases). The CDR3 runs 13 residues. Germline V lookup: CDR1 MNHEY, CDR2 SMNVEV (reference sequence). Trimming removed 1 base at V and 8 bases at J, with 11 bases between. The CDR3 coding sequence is TGTGCCAGCAGTTTATTCAGGGGAAACGGCTACACCTTC. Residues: CASSLFRGNGYTF.

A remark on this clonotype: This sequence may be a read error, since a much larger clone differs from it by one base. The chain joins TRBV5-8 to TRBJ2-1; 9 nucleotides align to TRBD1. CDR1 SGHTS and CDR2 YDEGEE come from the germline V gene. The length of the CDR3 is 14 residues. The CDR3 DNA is TGTGCCAGCGGCTTCCGGGACAGGGCCGATGAGCAGTTCTTC. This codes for CASGFRDRADEQFF.

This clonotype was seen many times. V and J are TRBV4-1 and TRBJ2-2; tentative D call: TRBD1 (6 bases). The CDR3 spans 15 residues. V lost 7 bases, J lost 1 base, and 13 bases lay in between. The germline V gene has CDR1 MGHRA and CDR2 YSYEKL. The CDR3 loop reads CASIWDIGNTGELFF. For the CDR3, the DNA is TGCGCCAGCATCTGGGACATAGGGAACACCGGGGAGCTGTTTTTT.

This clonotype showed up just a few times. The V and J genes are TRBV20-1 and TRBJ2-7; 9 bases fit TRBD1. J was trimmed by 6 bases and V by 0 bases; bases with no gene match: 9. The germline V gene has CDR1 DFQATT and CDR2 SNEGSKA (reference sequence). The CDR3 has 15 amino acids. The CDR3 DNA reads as TGCAGTGCTAGAGATTTGGGACAGGGTAATCCCGAGCAGTACTTC. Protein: CSARDLGQGNPEQYF.

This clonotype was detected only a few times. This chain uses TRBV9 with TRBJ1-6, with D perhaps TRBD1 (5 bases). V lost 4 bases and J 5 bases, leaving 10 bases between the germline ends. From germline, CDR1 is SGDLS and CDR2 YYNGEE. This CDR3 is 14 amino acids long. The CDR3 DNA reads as TGTGCCAGCAGCATCGGGACGGATAATTCACCCCTCCACTTT. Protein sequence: CASSIGTDNSPLHF.

CDR3 protein: CATSRFKTGTRNGYTF. The CDR3, as DNA: TGTGCCACCAGCAGATTTAAGACCGGGACAAGAAATGGCTACACCTTC. This sequence joins TRBV15 and TRBJ1-2, with D maybe TRBD1 (6 bases). Germline values: CDR1 LNHNV, CDR2 YYDKDF (reference sequence). The V end lost 2 bases, the J end lost 6 bases, and 19 bases lay between the germline ends. The CDR3 extends over 16 amino acids.